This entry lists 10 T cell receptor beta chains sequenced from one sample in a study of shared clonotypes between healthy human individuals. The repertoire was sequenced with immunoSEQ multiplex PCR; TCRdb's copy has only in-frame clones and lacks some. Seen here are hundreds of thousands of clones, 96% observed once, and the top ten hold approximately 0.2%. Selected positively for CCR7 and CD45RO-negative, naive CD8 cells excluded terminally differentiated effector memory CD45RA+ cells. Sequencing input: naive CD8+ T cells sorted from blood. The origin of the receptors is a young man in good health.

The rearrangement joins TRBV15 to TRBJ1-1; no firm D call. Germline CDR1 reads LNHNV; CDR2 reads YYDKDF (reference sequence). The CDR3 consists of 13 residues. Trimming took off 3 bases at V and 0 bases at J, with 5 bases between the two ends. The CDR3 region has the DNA TGTGCCACCAGCAGCCTCCTGAACACTGAAGCTTTCTTT. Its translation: CATSSLLNTEAFF.

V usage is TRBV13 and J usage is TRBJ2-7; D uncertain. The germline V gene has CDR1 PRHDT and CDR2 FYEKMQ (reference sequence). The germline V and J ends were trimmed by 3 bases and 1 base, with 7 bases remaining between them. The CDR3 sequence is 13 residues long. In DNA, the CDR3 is TGTGCCAGCAGCTTTTTGAATTCCTACGAGCAGTACTTC. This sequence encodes CASSFLNSYEQYF.

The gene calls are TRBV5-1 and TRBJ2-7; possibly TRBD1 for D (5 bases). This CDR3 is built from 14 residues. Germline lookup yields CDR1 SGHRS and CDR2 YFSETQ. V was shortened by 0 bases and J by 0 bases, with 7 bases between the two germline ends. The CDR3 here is CASSLEQASYEQYF. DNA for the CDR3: TGCGCCAGCAGCTTGGAACAGGCCTCCTACGAGCAGTACTTC.

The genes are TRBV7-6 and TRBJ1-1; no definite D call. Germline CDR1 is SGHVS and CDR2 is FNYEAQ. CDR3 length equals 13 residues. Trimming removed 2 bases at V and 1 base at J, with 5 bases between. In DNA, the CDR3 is TGTGCCAGCAGCTTATTAGAGAACACTGAAGCTTTCTTT. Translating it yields CASSLLENTEAFF.

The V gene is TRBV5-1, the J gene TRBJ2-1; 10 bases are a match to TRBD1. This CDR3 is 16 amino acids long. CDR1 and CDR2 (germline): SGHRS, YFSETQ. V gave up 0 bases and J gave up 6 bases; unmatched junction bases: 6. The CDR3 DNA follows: TGCGCCAGCAGCTTGGGGGACAGGGGTTTGTTCAATGAGCAGTTCTTC. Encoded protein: CASSLGDRGLFNEQFF.

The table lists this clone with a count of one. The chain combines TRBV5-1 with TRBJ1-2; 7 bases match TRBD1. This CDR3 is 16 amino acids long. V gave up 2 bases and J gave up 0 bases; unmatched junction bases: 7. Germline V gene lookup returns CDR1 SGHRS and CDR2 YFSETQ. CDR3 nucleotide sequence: TGCGCCAGCAGCTTTCGCCCTGACAGGGCTAACTATGGCTACACCTTC. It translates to CASSFRPDRANYGYTF.

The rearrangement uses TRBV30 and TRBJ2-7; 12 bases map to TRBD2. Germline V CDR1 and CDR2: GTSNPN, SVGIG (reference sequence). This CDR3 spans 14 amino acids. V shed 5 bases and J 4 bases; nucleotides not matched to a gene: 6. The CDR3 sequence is CAWGSGLAGYEQYF. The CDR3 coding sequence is TGTGCCTGGGGCTCGGGACTAGCGGGTTACGAGCAGTACTTC.

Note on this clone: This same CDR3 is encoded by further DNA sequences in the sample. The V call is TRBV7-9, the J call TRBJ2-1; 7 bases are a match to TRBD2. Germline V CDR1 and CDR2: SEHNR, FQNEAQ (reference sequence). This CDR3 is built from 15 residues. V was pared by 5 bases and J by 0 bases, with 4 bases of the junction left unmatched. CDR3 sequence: CASSPSGGSYNEQFF. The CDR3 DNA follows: TGTGCCAGCAGCCCTAGCGGAGGCTCCTACAATGAGCAGTTCTTC.

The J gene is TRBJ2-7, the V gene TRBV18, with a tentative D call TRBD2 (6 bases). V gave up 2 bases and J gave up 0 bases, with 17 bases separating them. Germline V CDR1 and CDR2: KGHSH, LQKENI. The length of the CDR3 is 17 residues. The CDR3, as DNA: TGTGCCAGCTCACCAACGAGAGGGACTGTTAGCTCCTACGAGCAGTACTTC. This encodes CASSPTRGTVSSYEQYF. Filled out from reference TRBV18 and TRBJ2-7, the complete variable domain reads NAGVMQNPRHLVRRRGQEARLRCSPMKGHSHVYWYRQLPEEGLKFMVYLQKENIIDESGMPKERFSAEFPKEGPSILRIQQVVRGDSAAYFCASSPTRGTVSSYEQYFGPGTRLTVT.

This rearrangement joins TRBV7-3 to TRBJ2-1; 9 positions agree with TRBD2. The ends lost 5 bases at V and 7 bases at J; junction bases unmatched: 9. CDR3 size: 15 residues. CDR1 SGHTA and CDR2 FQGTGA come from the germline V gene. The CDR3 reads CASSRGVAGVNEQFF. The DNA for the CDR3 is TGTGCCAGCAGCCGCGGGGTAGCGGGAGTTAATGAGCAGTTCTTC.